Listed below are T cell receptor beta chains from one sample, sequenced in a study of vaccination and CD4 T cells after COVID-19. Each CDR3 protein is one row after TCRdb ran MiXCR on the PCR reads. This table holds about 14,000 distinct CDR3 sequences, around a third found once. These TCRs' antigens remain unknown. This specimen consisted of CD4+ T cells from blood, cultured in vitro, obtained after SARS-CoV-2 vaccination. These receptors all come from a human donor who had recovered from COVID-19. CDR3s include the opening cysteine and the closing phenylalanine or tryptophan. The D gene is left open where the match is weak. The size of a clone is reported for some rows only, either as once, few or many, or as a class for expanded clones.

V	D	J	size	DNA	CDR3
TRBV12-3/TRBV12-4	.	TRBJ1-5	.	TGTGCCAGCAGTTTAAAACTTAATAATCAGCCCCAGCATTTT	CASSLKLNNQPQHF
TRBV20-1	.	TRBJ2-7	.	TGCAGTGCTAGCGCGGTAGCGTACCTAGTCTCCTACGAGCAGTACTTC	CSASAVAYLVSYEQYF
TRBV7-6	.	TRBJ2-7	.	TGTGCCAGCAGCCCCCAATTGACAGGCGAGCAGTACTTC	CASSPQLTGEQYF
TRBV7-9	.	TRBJ2-1	.	TGTGCCAGCAGCTTAGGACGGGAGTGGGCGTACAATGAGCAGTTCTTC	CASSLGREWAYNEQFF
TRBV28	TRBD1	TRBJ1-1	medium-sized	TGTGCCAGCAGTCGACAGTGGGGGGCAGGGGGAGAGACTGAAGCTTTCTTT	CASSRQWGAGGETEAFF
TRBV24-1	.	TRBJ2-3	few	TGTGCCACCAGCGGGACTCGGAGCAACACAGATACGCAGTATTTT	CATSGTRSNTDTQYF
TRBV5-5	.	TRBJ2-1	few	TGTGCCAGCAGCTTGTCTGGTAGCCCCGTGAATGAGCAGTTCTTC	CASSLSGSPVNEQFF
TRBV20-1	.	TRBJ1-2	few	TGCAGCCGGGGCGTTCATGGCTACACCTTC	CSRGVHGYTF
TRBV27	.	TRBJ2-7	few	TGTGCCAGCAGAGATAGAGCCTACGAGCAGTACTTC	CASRDRAYEQYF
TRBV15	.	TRBJ1-3	.	TGTGCCACCAGCAGAGATAGGGACCAACGCTCTGGAAACACCATATATTTT	CATSRDRDQRSGNTIYF
TRBV24-1	.	TRBJ2-7	few	TGTGCCACCAGTGATTCCCCGGCTGCCTACGAGCAGTACTTC	CATSDSPAAYEQYF
TRBV7-3	.	TRBJ1-6	.	TGTGCCAGCAGCTTAACACAGTTGGGGAATTCACCCCTCCACTTT	CASSLTQLGNSPLHF
TRBV11-3	.	TRBJ2-2	.	TGTGCCAGCAGCTTAGGGGGCGCGGGCGGGGAGCTGTTTTTT	CASSLGGAGGELFF
TRBV5-6	TRBD1	TRBJ2-4	.	TGTGCCAGCAGCCGCCGGGACAGGGTACAAAACATTCAGTACTTC	CASSRRDRVQNIQYF
TRBV7-2	TRBD2	TRBJ2-1	few	TGTGCCAGCAGCTTAGTGGGGGGAGCGGGGGCTTACAATGAGCAGTTCTTC	CASSLVGGAGAYNEQFF
TRBV24-1	TRBD1	TRBJ2-5	.	TGTGCCACCATGACGAGACAGGGCTCGACCCAGTACTTC	CATMTRQGSTQYF
TRBV7-2	.	TRBJ1-4	.	TGTGCCAGCACTGGTGGGGCGCTTAATGAAAAACTGTTTTTT	CASTGGALNEKLFF
TRBV18	.	TRBJ1-1	.	TGTGCCAGCTCTCAAGGCCTGGGGGCCGGGGGGAACACTGAAGCTTTCTTT	CASSQGLGAGGNTEAFF
TRBV28	.	TRBJ2-3	few	TGTGCCAGCACTCTGTTGCGGGGATATACGCAGTATTTT	CASTLLRGYTQYF
TRBV19	.	TRBJ2-4	few	TGTGCCAGTAGTACCCAGACAAGAGCGAACATTCAGTACTTC	CASSTQTRANIQYF
TRBV7-8	.	TRBJ2-3	few	TGTGCCAGCAGCTTAGGGCCGGGACCAGATACGCAGTATTTT	CASSLGPGPDTQYF
TRBV15	TRBD1	TRBJ1-2	.	TGTGCCACCAGCAGACCCGGACAGGGACTCTATGGCTACACCTTC	CATSRPGQGLYGYTF
TRBV6-2/TRBV6-3	TRBD2	TRBJ2-1	.	TGTGCCAGCAGTGACGAAAGAAAACTAGCGGGAGAGTACAATGAGCAGTTCTTC	CASSDERKLAGEYNEQFF
TRBV12-3/TRBV12-4	TRBD1	TRBJ1-1	few	TGTGCCAGCAGTTCGCAAACAGGGGGCACCGCTGAAGCTTTCTTT	CASSSQTGGTAEAFF
TRBV7-3	.	TRBJ2-1	few	TGTGCCAGCAGCTTGAGACCGCCCGATCGAGGGGTTGACAATGAGCAGTTCTTC	CASSLRPPDRGVDNEQFF
TRBV5-4	.	TRBJ2-5	few	TGTGCCAGCAGCTTTTCACGGGCCCCCCAAGAGACCCAGTACTTC	CASSFSRAPQETQYF
TRBV4-3	TRBD2	TRBJ2-7	.	TGCGCCAGCAGCCCCGAACTAGCGGGAGTCTACGAGCAGTACTTC	CASSPELAGVYEQYF
TRBV4-3	.	TRBJ1-5	.	TGCGCCAGCAGTCGCGGACTCTGGGATCAGCCCCAGCATTTT	CASSRGLWDQPQHF
TRBV7-2	TRBD2	TRBJ2-1	.	TGTGCCAGCAGCTCGAGTAGCGGGAGCTACAATGAGCAGTTCTTC	CASSSSSGSYNEQFF
TRBV7-2	TRBD1	TRBJ1-6	.	TGTGCCAGCAGCTTTGGGACAGATTCTTCACCCCTCCACTTT	CASSFGTDSSPLHF
TRBV28	TRBD2	TRBJ2-2	.	TGTGCCAGCAGTCCGGCGGGGGGGGCGTCCGGGGAGCTGTTTTTT	CASSPAGGASGELFF
TRBV27	TRBD1	TRBJ1-6	medium-sized	TGTGCCAGTAAACTAACCGGGACAGCTAATTCACCCCTCCACTTT	CASKLTGTANSPLHF
TRBV7-2	TRBD1	TRBJ1-2	few	TGTGCCAGCAGCCCCGGGACAGGGTTGAGGGGTGGCTACACCTTC	CASSPGTGLRGGYTF
TRBV6-1	TRBD2	TRBJ2-1	.	TGTGCCAGCAGTGAATTTAGCGGGGGCGCCTACAATGAGCAGTTCTTC	CASSEFSGGAYNEQFF
TRBV19	TRBD1	TRBJ1-5	.	TGTGCCAGTAGTATAGCCCCCGGGACAGAATATCAGCCCCAGCATTTT	CASSIAPGTEYQPQHF
TRBV19	.	TRBJ2-1	.	TGTGCCAGTAGTATCCGGACGGATCGGAAGTCCTACAATGAGCAGTTCTTC	CASSIRTDRKSYNEQFF
TRBV7-2	.	TRBJ1-6	few	TGTGCCAGCAGCTTATACCCTTCACCCCTCCACTTT	CASSLYPSPLHF
TRBV29-1	.	TRBJ2-5	.	TGCAGCGCCTTTCTCCCCAGGGCGGGGGAGACCCAGTACTTC	CSAFLPRAGETQYF
TRBV20-1	.	TRBJ2-3	.	TGCAGTGCTTTGCGGGGAAGCACAGATACGCAGTATTTT	CSALRGSTDTQYF
TRBV20-1	.	TRBJ2-1	few	TGCAGTGCTAGAAGGGAAGGGCAGTTCTTC	CSARREGQFF
TRBV6-5	.	TRBJ1-5	few	TGTGCCAGCAGTTTGAACAGAGGAAATCAGCCCCAGCATTTT	CASSLNRGNQPQHF